Sequencing of this TCR beta chain was carried out in a study of T cells in Graves' hyperthyroidism and ophthalmopathy (dated by TCRdb to the late 2010s). In terms of the full investigation: Peripheral blood was collected at initial diagnosis, before any treatment. TCR V-J signatures able to tell the groups apart were searched for in a discovery cohort of 90 to 100 patients, of whom 43 had Graves' ophthalmopathy and some 60 had stable Graves' hyperthyroidism. An independent validation cohort of around 19 hyperthyroidism patients and more than 15 patients who later progressed to ophthalmopathy tested prospective prediction of ophthalmopathy. The roughly 90 discovery patients were divided at random into training and test sets in a 7:3 ratio. The study also compared thyroid tissue and blood T-cell repertoires from about six Graves' hyperthyroidism patients. Once sampling was done, hyperthyroidism patients were given methimazole at a starting dose of 30 mg daily, whereas ophthalmopathy patients were given high-dose intravenous methylprednisolone. According to the paper, TCR Vbeta CDR3 sequencing was carried out on over 130 peripheral blood samples, which came from 40 to 45 ophthalmopathy, around 74 hyperthyroidism and roughly 17 progressor patients.

Summary of the overall study and its limitations: No statistical method was used to fix the sample size in advance, and group allocation was not hidden from the investigators. In validation, the model predicted progression to ophthalmopathy with approximately 69% sensitivity and about 73% specificity, a median of 6.5 months before onset. Ophthalmopathy was separated from stable hyperthyroidism by a 13 V-J signature model, with just over 85% sensitivity and approximately 81% specificity obtained in cross-validation and 80%/75% obtained in testing. Most expanded thyroid clonotypes (frequency above 0.001) were also found in blood, which suggests that blood repertoires may mirror thyroid immune responses.

The CDR3 runs 14 amino acids, cysteine and phenylalanine included. Only the CDR3 portion is preserved as DNA: 42 bases, with reading frame beginning at the first base. From the germline V gene (reference sequence), CDR1 is SGHKS and CDR2 is YYEKEE. V loses 4 bases, J loses 2 bases, and the germline ends lie 10 bases apart. Stable Graves' hyperthyroidism was defined as the absence of progression to ophthalmopathy over 18 months of follow-up. Hyperthyroidism patients were aged 18 to 65 years and newly diagnosed, with disease duration of less than 2 months. Any patient with an uncontrolled infection, another autoimmune disease, pregnancy or lactation was excluded. Clinical symptoms, serum thyroxine and TRAb, thyroid ultrasound, and orbital computed tomography formed the basis for the diagnoses. PBMCs were isolated from 7.5 to 10 ml of fresh peripheral blood by Ficoll-Paque density gradient centrifugation. Total RNA was extracted using Trizol reagent, and RNA quality was assessed on an Agilent 2100 Bioanalyzer.

The TCR beta CDR3 regions were amplified from the RNA transcripts. A first-round RT-PCR of the TCR CDR3 used the HTBI primer set with the Qiagen OneStep RT-PCR kit. A second multiplex PCR round built the libraries, followed by size selection and purification. Sequencing of the libraries was done on an Illumina HiSeq2000 using paired-end 100 bp reads. On the authors' methods: SOAPnuke was used to process the raw data, with reads discarded if the reads contained adapters or uncalled bases, had a mean Phred below 15, or lacked an exact constant-primer or identifier match. High-quality paired reads were merged with COPE v1.2.5, and unique nucleotide sequences were defined as clonotypes. MiTCR v1.1 was used to align clonotypes to the IMGT TRBV, TRBD and TRBJ reference segments. The analysis was restricted to V-J combinations with a frequency above 0.0001, which together covered about 99% of the repertoires. The TCS score was defined as F50 (clonal expansion) divided by E x V (chaos), with BLOSUM62-based TCRdist calculated between CDR3 peptides within each V-J. Welch's t-statistics and random forest reduced approximately 520 V-J features to some 14, which were used in a naive Bayes classifier (R e1071). TCRdb ran its own pipeline on the public reads, namely fastp trimming at Q25 and MiXCR clone calling, and kept in-frame beta chains. A single entry per CDR3 protein holds the most common genes and DNA from its merged rows. The V and J calls reflect TCRdb's pipeline rather than the authors' work. This sample has approximately 640,000 distinct CDR3 sequences in its table, and around 15% of those were observed once. The ten largest make up around 4% of the sample.

This clonotype was counted a few times. The target of this receptor is not known. No per-base quality is available; no much larger clone lies one base away. The clonotype was recovered from a woman aged 25 to 39 with Graves' hyperthyroidism. The sequenced sample was blood. The chain couples TRBV5-5 to TRBJ1-5, with no D gene named confidently. The CDR3 loop reads CASSRWEGNQPQHF. The DNA is as follows: TGTGCCAGCAGCCGGTGGGAGGGCAATCAGCCCCAGCATTTT. Here the CDR3 is joined to the reference TRBV5-5 and TRBJ1-5 genes, and the full variable domain is: DAGVTQSPTHLIKTRGQQVTLRCSPISGHKSVSWYQQVLGQGPQFIFQYYEKEERGRGNFPDRFSARQFPNYSSELNVNALLLGDSALYLCASSRWEGNQPQHFGDGTRLSIL.